This TCR beta chain was obtained from a study of T cell changes during pregnancy in multiple sclerosis. V was pared by 0 bases and J by 0 bases, with 12 bases of the junction left unmatched. CDR3 length: 21 residues. From germline, CDR1 is SGHVS and CDR2 FQNEAQ. Sequenced by immunoSEQ multiplex PCR; TCRdb stores in-frame clones only, minus some. Of 45,000 to 50,000 clones listed, about 91% were seen once; the top ten hold 9%. The TCR comes from a female donor with multiple sclerosis, enrolled in a pregnancy study. The chain carries TRBV7-8 and TRBJ1-4; 11 positions agree with TRBD1. The specimen comprised CD8+ T cells from peripheral blood mononuclear cells, sampled after pregnancy. As DNA, the CDR3 is TGTGCCAGCAGCTTAGCCCGGACAGGGGGCATTTTAGAGACAACTAATGAAAAACTGTTTTTT. Translating it yields CASSLARTGGILETTNEKLFF.